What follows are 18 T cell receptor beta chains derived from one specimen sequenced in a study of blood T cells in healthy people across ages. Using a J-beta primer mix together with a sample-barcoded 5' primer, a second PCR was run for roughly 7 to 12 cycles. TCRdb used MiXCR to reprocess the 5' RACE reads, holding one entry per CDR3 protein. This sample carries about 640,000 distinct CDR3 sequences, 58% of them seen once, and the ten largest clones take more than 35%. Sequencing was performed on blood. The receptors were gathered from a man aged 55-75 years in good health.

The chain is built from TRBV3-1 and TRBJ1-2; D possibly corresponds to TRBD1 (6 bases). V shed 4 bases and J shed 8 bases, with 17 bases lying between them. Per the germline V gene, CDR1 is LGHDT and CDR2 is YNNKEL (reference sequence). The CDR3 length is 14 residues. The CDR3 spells CASSLPQGINGYTF. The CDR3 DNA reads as TGTGCCAGCAGCCTGCCTCAGGGGATTAACGGCTACACCTTC. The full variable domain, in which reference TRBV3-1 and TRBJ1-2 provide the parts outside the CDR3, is DTAVSQTPKYLVTQMGNDKSIKCEQNLGHDTMYWYKQDSKKFLKIMFSYNNKELIINETVPNRFSPKSPDKAHLNLHINSLELGDSAVYFCASSLPQGINGYTFGSGTRLTVV.

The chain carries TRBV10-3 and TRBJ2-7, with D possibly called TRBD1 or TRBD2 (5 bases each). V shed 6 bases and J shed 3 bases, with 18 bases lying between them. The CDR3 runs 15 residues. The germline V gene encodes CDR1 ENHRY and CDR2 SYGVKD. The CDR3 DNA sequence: TGTGCCATCAGAAGTGGGGGACGGGACCTCTACGAGCAGTACTTC. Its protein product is CAIRSGGRDLYEQYF.

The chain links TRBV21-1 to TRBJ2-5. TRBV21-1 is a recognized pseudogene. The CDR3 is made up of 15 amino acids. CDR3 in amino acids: CASSKVRLDQETQYF. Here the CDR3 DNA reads TGTGCCAGCAGCAAAGTGCGGTTAGACCAAGAGACCCAGTACTTC.

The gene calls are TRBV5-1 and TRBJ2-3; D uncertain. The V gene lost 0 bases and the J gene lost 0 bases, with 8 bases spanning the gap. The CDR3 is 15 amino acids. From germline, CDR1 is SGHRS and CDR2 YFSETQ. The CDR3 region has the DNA TGCGCCAGCAGCTTGGCCCCCTCTAGCACAGATACGCAGTATTTT. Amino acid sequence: CASSLAPSSTDTQYF. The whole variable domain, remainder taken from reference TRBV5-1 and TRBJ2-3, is KAGVTQTPRYLIKTRGQQVTLSCSPISGHRSVSWYQQTPGQGLQFLFEYFSETQRNKGNFPGRFSGRQFSNSRSEMNVSTLELGDSALYLCASSLAPSSTDTQYFGPGTRLTVL.

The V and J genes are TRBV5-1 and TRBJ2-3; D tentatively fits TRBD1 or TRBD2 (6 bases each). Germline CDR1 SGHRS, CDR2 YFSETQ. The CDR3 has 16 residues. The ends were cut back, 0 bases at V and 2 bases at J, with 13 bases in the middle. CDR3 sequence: CASSLAEGESTDTQYF. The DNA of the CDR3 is TGCGCCAGCAGCTTGGCGGAGGGGGAGTCCACAGATACGCAGTATTTT.

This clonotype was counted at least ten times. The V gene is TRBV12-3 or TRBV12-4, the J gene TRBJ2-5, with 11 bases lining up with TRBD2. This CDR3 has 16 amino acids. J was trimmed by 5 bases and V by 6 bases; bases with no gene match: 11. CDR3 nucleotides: TGTGCCAGCAGCCCCTTTAGCGGGGGGGCCTGGGAGACCCAGTACTTC. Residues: CASSPFSGGAWETQYF.

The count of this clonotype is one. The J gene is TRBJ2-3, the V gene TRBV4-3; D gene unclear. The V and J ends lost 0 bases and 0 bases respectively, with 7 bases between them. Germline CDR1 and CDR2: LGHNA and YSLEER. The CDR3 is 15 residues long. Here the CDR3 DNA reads TGCGCCAGCAGCCAAGAAATTACTAGCACAGATACGCAGTATTTT. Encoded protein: CASSQEITSTDTQYF.

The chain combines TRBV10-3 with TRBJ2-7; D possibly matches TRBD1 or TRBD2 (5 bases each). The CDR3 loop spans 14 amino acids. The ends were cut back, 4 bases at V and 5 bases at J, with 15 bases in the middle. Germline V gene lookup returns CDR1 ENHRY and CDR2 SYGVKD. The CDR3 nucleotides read TGTGCCATCAGTGGGGCGCAAGGGGACGACGAGCAGTACTTC. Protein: CAISGAQGDDEQYF.

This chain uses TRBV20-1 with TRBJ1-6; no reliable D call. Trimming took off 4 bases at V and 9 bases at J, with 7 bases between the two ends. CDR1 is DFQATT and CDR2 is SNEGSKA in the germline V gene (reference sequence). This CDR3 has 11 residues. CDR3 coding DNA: TGCAGTGCTAATCCGATTTCACCCCTCCACTTT. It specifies CSANPISPLHF.

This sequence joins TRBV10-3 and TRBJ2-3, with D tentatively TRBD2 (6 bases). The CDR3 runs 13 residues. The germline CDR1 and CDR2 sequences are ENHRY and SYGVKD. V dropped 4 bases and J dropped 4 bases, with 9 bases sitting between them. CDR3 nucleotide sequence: TGTGCCATCAGTGGGTCGGGGGCAGATACGCAGTATTTT. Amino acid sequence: CAISGSGADTQYF.

CDR3 bases: TGTGCCAGCTTTTCGAATCGACTAGCGGGTGGGAAGCAGTACTTC. Translation gives CASFSNRLAGGKQYF. This chain uses TRBV28 with TRBJ2-5, with 10 bases identical to TRBD2. Germline V gene data show CDR1 as MDHEN and CDR2 as SYDVKM. The CDR3 consists of 15 residues. The ends lost 8 bases at V and 11 bases at J; junction bases unmatched: 17.

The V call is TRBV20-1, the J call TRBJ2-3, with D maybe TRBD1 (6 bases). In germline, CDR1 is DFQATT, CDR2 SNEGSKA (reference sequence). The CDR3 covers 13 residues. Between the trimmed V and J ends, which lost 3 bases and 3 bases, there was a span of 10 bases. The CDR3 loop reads CSASRGTTDTQYF. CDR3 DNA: TGCAGTGCTAGCAGGGGTACGACAGATACGCAGTATTTT.

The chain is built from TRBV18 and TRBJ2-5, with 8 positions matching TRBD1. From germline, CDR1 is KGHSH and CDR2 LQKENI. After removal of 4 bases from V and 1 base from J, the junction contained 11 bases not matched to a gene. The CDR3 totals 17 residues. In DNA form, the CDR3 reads TGTGCCAGCTCACTCCAGGGGGCGCGGTCATTCCAAGAGACCCAGTACTTC. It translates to CASSLQGARSFQETQYF.

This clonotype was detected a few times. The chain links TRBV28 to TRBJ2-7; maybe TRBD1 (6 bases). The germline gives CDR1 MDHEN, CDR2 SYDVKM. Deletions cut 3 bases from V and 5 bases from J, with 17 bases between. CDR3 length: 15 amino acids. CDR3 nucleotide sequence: TGTGCCAGCAGTTTGGGACACCCAGGGTTGGACGAGCAGTACTTC. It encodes CASSLGHPGLDEQYF. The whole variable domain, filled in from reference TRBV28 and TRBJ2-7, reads DVKVTQSSRYLVKRTGEKVFLECVQDMDHENMFWYRQDPGLGLRLIYFSYDVKMKEKGDIPEGYSVSREKKERFSLILESASTNQTSMYLCASSLGHPGLDEQYFGPGTRLTVT.

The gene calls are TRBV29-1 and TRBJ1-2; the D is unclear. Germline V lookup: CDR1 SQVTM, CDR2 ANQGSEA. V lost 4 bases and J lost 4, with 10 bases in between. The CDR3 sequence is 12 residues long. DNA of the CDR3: TGCAGCGTTGGACGGACTTCCTATGGCTACACCTTC. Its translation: CSVGRTSYGYTF.

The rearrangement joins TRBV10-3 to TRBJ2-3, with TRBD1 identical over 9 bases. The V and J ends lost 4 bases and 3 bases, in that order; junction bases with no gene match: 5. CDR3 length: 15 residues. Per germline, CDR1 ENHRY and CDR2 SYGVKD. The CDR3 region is CAISAGQGGTDTQYF. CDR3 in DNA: TGTGCCATCAGTGCGGGACAGGGTGGGACAGATACGCAGTATTTT.

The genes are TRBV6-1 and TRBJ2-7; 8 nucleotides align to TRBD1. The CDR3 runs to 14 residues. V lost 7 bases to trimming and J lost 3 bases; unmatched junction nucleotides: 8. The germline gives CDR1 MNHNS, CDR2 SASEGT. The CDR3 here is CASKTLQGDYEQYF. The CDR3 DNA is TGTGCCAGCAAGACATTACAGGGGGACTACGAGCAGTACTTC.

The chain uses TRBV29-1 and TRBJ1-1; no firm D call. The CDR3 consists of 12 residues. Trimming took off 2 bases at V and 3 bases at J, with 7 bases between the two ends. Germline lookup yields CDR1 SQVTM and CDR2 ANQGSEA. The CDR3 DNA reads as TGCAGCGTTGAAAGGGCCTACACTGAAGCTTTCTTT. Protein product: CSVERAYTEAFF.